The clone carrying this T cell receptor (beta chain) was picked up one time. Antigen: not known. CD45RO-negative, CCR7-positively selected cells formed the naive CD8 fraction, excluding terminally differentiated effector memory CD45RA+ cells. Germline V gene lookup returns CDR1 SGHRS and CDR2 YFSETQ. This CDR3 has 14 residues. The germline V and J ends were trimmed by 0 bases and 5 bases, with 8 bases remaining between them. TCRdb's table, derived via immunoSEQ multiplex PCR, lists solely in-frame clones and lacks some. Here the sample spans millions of clones, just over 90% being singletons. The data derive from a study of shared clonotypes between healthy human individuals. Overall study context: There were three CD4 naive, three CD4 memory, two CD8 naive and one CD8 memory plates per donor.

Study-wide points: Enrolling few donors narrowed the genetic and exposure-history diversity that was represented. The sampled material consisted only of blood, and tissue repertoires are likely to differ.

This sequence joins TRBV5-1 and TRBJ1-4; D gene unclear. This clonotype was obtained from a man younger than 35 in good health. Some clones in this sample may be carry-over from other donors' samples. The source material was naive CD8+ T cells from PBMCs. The DNA of the CDR3 is TGCGCCAGCAGCTTGGACTTACCAAATGAAAAACTGTTTTTT. Protein: CASSLDLPNEKLFF. Combining the CDR3 with reference TRBV5-1 and TRBJ1-4 gives the whole variable domain KAGVTQTPRYLIKTRGQQVTLSCSPISGHRSVSWYQQTPGQGLQFLFEYFSETQRNKGNFPGRFSGRQFSNSRSEMNVSTLELGDSALYLCASSLDLPNEKLFFGSGTQLSVL.